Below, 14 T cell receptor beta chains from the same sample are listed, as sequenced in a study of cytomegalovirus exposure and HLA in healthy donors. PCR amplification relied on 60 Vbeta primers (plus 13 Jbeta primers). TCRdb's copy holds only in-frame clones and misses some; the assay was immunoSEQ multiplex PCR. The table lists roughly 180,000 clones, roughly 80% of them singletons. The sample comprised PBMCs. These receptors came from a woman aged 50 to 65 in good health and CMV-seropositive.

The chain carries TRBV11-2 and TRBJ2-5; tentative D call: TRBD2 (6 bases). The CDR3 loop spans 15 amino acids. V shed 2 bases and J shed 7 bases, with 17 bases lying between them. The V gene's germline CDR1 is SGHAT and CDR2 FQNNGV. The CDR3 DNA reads TGTGCCAGCAGCTTATACTTCGATGGAGGGCGGACCCAGTACTTC. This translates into CASSLYFDGGRTQYF.

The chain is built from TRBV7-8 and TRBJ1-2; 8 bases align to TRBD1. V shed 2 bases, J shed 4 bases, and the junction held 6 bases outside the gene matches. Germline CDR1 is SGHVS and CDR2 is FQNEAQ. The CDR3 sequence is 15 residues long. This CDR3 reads CASSLQGAISYGYTF. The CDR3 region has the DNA TGTGCCAGCAGCTTACAGGGGGCAATCAGCTATGGCTACACCTTC.

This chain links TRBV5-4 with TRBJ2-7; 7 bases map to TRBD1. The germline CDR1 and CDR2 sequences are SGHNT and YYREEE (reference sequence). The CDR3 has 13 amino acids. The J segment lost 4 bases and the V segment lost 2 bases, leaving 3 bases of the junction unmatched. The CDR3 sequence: CASSFRQGYEQYF. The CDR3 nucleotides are TGTGCCAGCAGCTTTAGACAGGGATACGAGCAGTACTTC.

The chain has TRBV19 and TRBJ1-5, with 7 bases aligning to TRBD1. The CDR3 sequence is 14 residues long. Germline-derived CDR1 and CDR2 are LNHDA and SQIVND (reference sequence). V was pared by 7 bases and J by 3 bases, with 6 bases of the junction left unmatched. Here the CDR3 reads CASNKGGPNQPQHF. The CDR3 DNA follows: TGTGCCAGTAACAAAGGGGGCCCCAATCAGCCCCAGCATTTT.

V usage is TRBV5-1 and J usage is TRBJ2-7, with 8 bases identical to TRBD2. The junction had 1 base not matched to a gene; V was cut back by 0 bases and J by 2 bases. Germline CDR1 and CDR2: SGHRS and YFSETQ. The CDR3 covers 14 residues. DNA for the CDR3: TGCGCCAGCAGCTTGGCGGGGGGGACCTACGAGCAGTACTTC. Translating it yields CASSLAGGTYEQYF.

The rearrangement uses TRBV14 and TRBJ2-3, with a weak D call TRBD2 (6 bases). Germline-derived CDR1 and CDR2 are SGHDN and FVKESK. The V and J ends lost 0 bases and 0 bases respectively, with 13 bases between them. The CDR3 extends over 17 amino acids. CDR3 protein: CASSQEIGGLSTDTQYF. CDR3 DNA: TGTGCCAGCAGCCAAGAAATCGGGGGATTAAGCACAGATACGCAGTATTTT.

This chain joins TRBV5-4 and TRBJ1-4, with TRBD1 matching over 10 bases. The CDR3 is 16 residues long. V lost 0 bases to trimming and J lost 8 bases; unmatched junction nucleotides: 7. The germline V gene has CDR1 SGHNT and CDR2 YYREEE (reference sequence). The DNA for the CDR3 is TGTGCCAGCAGCTTGGGACGACAGGGGGCTAGGGAAAAACTGTTTTTT. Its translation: CASSLGRQGAREKLFF.

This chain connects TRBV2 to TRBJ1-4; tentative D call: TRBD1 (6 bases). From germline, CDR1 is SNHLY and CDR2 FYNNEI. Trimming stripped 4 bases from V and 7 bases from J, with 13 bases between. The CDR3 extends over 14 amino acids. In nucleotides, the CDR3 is TGTGCCAGCAGTGGGCTTACAGGGCCTGAAAAACTGTTTTTT. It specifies CASSGLTGPEKLFF.

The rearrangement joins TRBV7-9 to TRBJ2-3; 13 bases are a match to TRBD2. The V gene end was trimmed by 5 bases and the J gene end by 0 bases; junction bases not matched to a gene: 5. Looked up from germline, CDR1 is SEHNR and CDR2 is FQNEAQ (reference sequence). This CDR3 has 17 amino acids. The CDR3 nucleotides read TGTGCCAGCAGCCGGACTAGCGGGGGCGCTAGCACAGATACGCAGTATTTT. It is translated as CASSRTSGGASTDTQYF. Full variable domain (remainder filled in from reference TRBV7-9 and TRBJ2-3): DTGVSQNPRHKITKRGQNVTFRCDPISEHNRLYWYRQTLGQGPEFLTYFQNEAQLEKSRLLSDRFSAERPKGSFSTLEIQRTEQGDSAMYLCASSRTSGGASTDTQYFGPGTRLTVL.

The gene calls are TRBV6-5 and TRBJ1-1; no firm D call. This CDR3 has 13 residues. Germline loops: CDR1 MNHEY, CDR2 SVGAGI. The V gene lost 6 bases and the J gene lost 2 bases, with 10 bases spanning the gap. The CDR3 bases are TGTGCCAGCAGACAGATTTTAAACACTGAAGCTTTCTTT. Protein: CASRQILNTEAFF.

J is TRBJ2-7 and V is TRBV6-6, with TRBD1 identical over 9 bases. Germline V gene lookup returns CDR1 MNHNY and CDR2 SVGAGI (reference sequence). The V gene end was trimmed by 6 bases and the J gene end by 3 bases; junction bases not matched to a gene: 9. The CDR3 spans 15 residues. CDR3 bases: TGTGCCAGCAGGTATCCGGGACAGGGATACTACGAGCAGTACTTC. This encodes CASRYPGQGYYEQYF.

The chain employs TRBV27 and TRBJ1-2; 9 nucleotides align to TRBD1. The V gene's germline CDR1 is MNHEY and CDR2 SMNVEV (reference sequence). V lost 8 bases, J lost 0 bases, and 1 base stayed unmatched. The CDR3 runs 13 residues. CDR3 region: CASRQGANYGYTF. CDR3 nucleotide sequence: TGTGCCAGCCGACAGGGGGCTAACTATGGCTACACCTTC.

CDR3 bases: TGTGCCAGCAGTATCAGGGTCGGTGATCAGCCCCAGCATTTT. Translating it yields CASSIRVGDQPQHF. The V call is TRBV6-5, the J call TRBJ1-5; weak D call: TRBD1 (5 bases). Germline CDR1 and CDR2: MNHEY and SVGAGI. V was trimmed by 5 bases and J by 5 bases, leaving 13 bases between them. The CDR3 covers 14 residues.

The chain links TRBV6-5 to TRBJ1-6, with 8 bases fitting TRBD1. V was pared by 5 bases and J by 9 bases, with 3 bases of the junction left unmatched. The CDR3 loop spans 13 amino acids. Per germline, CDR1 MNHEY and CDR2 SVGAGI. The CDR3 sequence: CASSDRGSSPLHF. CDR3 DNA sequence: TGTGCCAGCAGTGACAGGGGAAGTTCACCCCTCCACTTT.